The 15 T cell receptor beta chains below were found in one sample sequenced in a study of regulatory T cells in long-lasting Graves disease. Documented time point: newly diagnosed GD, antithyroid drugs for less than 3 months. The authors made the TCR library using RNA they extracted from PBMCs. According to the study, TCR beta libraries were built with iRepertoire HTBI primers and CDR3-region Arm-PCR. A single record per CDR3 protein comes from TCRdb applying MiXCR to the multiplex PCR reads. Of some 350,000 distinct CDR3 sequences listed, around 15% were seen once; the top ten hold 20% to 25%. In addition, the sample was reused for a study of T cells in Graves' hyperthyroidism and ophthalmopathy.

Sequenced here: peripheral blood mononuclear cells (PBMCs), sampled at new diagnosis, from a patient treated with antithyroid drugs. The receptor set was obtained from a woman aged 18 to 35 with Graves disease.

This clonotype was picked up many times. The chain combines TRBV11-2 with TRBJ2-1; D is unclear. This CDR3 has 14 amino acids. The V end was cut by 2 bases, the J end by 7 bases, with 12 bases between. CDR1 SGHAT and CDR2 FQNNGV come from the germline V gene. The CDR3 region has the DNA TGTGCCAGCAGCTTAATACGGTTGGGGAATGAGCAGTTCTTC. This translates into CASSLIRLGNEQFF. The full variable domain, its missing parts supplied by reference TRBV11-2 and TRBJ2-1, is EAGVAQSPRYKIIEKRQSVAFWCNPISGHATLYWYQQILGQGPKLLIQFQNNGVVDDSQLPKDRFSAERLKGVDSTLKIQPAKLEDSAVYLCASSLIRLGNEQFFGPGTRLTVL.

About this clonotype: A clone one base away is much larger, so this may be a read error. This likely comes from a read error, as the CDR3 has no conserved phenylalanine or tryptophan at its end. The chain joins TRBV2 to TRBJ2-2, with 9 bases aligning to TRBD1. Germline V CDR1 and CDR2: SNHLY, FYNNEI. The CDR3 consists of 15 residues. With V trimmed by 7 bases and J by 2 bases, 5 bases remained unmatched. CDR3 loop: CASMKGQGNTGELFS. CDR3 nucleotide sequence: TGTGCCAGCATGAAGGGACAGGGAAACACCGGGGAGCTGTTTTCT.

This clonotype was detected ten times or more. The chain employs TRBV5-1 and TRBJ2-1; TRBD1 is a possible D gene (6 bases). Germline V gene sequence: CDR1 SGHRS, CDR2 YFSETQ. The length of the CDR3 is 15 residues. V dropped 0 bases and J dropped 12 bases, with 19 bases sitting between them. CDR3 residues: CASSLGTKGDVGQFF. The CDR3 DNA reads TGCGCCAGCAGCTTGGGGACAAAGGGGGACGTGGGGCAGTTCTTC. The full variable domain, rest sourced from reference TRBV5-1 and TRBJ2-1, is KAGVTQTPRYLIKTRGQQVTLSCSPISGHRSVSWYQQTPGQGLQFLFEYFSETQRNKGNFPGRFSGRQFSNSRSEMNVSTLELGDSALYLCASSLGTKGDVGQFFGPGTRLTVL.

This clonotype was counted a few times. One end of the junction varies from germline; a read error may be responsible. The chain combines TRBV9 with TRBJ1-4; no definite D call. CDR1 is SGDLS, CDR2 YYNGEE, per germline. The CDR3 has 16 amino acids. The CDR3 here is CASSPGLHATNEKLLF. DNA of the CDR3: TGTGCCAGCAGCCCCGGACTCCATGCAACTAATGAAAAACTGCTTTTT.

This clonotype has at least ten counts. V is TRBV3-1 and J is TRBJ2-7, with a tentative D call TRBD2 (6 bases). Looked up from germline, CDR1 is LGHDT and CDR2 is YNNKEL (reference sequence). The CDR3 sequence is 16 residues long. The ends were cut back, 0 bases at V and 6 bases at J, with 18 bases in the middle. CDR3 residues: CASSQDTLTRGAEQYF. CDR3 DNA: TGTGCCAGCAGCCAAGATACCCTGACTAGAGGGGCCGAGCAGTACTTC.

The sample holds many counts of this clonotype. V gene TRBV7-3 combines with J gene TRBJ2-1; 8 bases line up with TRBD2. Germline loops: CDR1 SGHTA, CDR2 FQGTGA. This CDR3 region has 15 residues. V shed 5 bases, J shed 7 bases, and the junction held 10 bases outside the gene matches. Here the CDR3 DNA reads TGTGCCAGCAGCAGCTCGGGGGGGCCGTATAATGAGCAGTTCTTC. Encoded protein: CASSSSGGPYNEQFF.

Ten or more counts support this clonotype. The chain links TRBV6-5 to TRBJ1-5, with TRBD1 matching 8 bases. Germline CDR1 and CDR2: MNHEY and SVGAGI. The CDR3 runs 15 residues. The J segment lost 3 bases and the V segment lost 4 bases, leaving 5 bases of the junction unmatched. The CDR3 DNA reads TGTGCCAGCAGTTCGGACAGGGCCCACAATCAGCCCCAGCATTTT. This sequence encodes CASSSDRAHNQPQHF.

This chain uses TRBV9 with TRBJ2-1, with 14 nucleotides matching TRBD2. The CDR3 covers 14 residues. Germline CDR1 is SGDLS and CDR2 is YYNGEE. The V and J ends lost 5 bases and 6 bases, in that order; junction bases with no gene match: 1. The CDR3 sequence is CASSGTSGSNEQFF. CDR3 bases: TGTGCCAGCAGTGGGACTAGCGGGAGCAATGAGCAGTTCTTC.

Ten or more counts support this clonotype. The chain recombines TRBV2 with TRBJ1-2, with D unresolved. Germline V lookup: CDR1 SNHLY, CDR2 FYNNEI. V was cut by 2 bases and J by 8 bases, with 12 bases left in between. CDR3 size: 13 residues. In DNA, the CDR3 is TGTGCCAGCAGTGAATTTGAGGGCCAGGGCTACACCTTC. Its translation is CASSEFEGQGYTF.

This clonotype has ten or more counts. The chain couples TRBV18 to TRBJ1-3; D gene uncertain. Between the trimmed V and J ends, which lost 0 bases and 9 bases, there was a span of 9 bases. Per the germline V gene, CDR1 is KGHSH and CDR2 is LQKENI. The CDR3 sequence is 13 residues long. DNA of the CDR3: TGTGCCAGCTCACCACCGGAGAGAACCACCATATATTTT. It translates to CASSPPERTTIYF.

The sample holds many counts of this clonotype. The chain carries TRBV28 and TRBJ1-1, with 7 bases identical to TRBD1. Germline CDR1 and CDR2: MDHEN and SYDVKM. CDR3 size: 16 residues. With V trimmed by 1 base and J by 1 base, 6 bases remained unmatched. CDR3 sequence: CASSLLRQGGNTEAFF. The CDR3 DNA reads TGTGCCAGCAGTTTATTGCGGCAGGGGGGGAACACTGAAGCTTTCTTT.

The chain combines TRBV6-1 with TRBJ2-1; D gene unclear. Trimming took off 6 bases at V and 5 bases at J, with 14 bases between the two ends. The CDR3 consists of 14 residues. CDR1 is MNHNS and CDR2 is SASEGT in the germline V gene. This CDR3 reads CASSDFNQDNEQFF. The CDR3 DNA reads as TGTGCCAGCAGCGACTTCAATCAGGACAATGAGCAGTTCTTC.

In the case of this clonotype: At one end the junction does not follow the germline gene, possibly because of a read error. The chain joins TRBV20-1 to TRBJ2-7, with D possibly TRBD2 on 5 matching bases. Germline loops: CDR1 DFQATT, CDR2 SNEGSKA (reference sequence). The CDR3 runs to 13 residues. The CDR3 reads CSARDRGAYGQYF. CDR3 sequence (DNA): TGCAGTGCTAGAGATCGGGGAGCCTACGGGCAGTACTTC.

The chain couples TRBV4-1 to TRBJ1-6; D ambiguous. The CDR3 has 15 residues. Germline CDR1 is MGHRA and CDR2 is YSYEKL. V was pared by 0 bases and J by 6 bases, with 9 bases between. In nucleotides, the CDR3 is TGCGCCAGCAGCCAAGAAAAGAGACCTAATTCACCCCTCCACTTT. Protein product: CASSQEKRPNSPLHF.

The rearrangement uses TRBV7-3 and TRBJ2-2; a weak D match, TRBD1 (5 bases). The CDR3 covers 16 residues. Trimming cost V 5 bases and J 0 bases, with 13 bases left between them. The V gene's germline CDR1 is SGHTA and CDR2 FQGTGA. In DNA form, the CDR3 reads TGTGCCAGCAGCATATCGACAGTCGCGAACACCGGGGAGCTGTTTTTT. Protein sequence: CASSISTVANTGELFF. Full variable domain (rest looked up from reference TRBV7-3 and TRBJ2-2): GAGVSQTPSNKVTEKGKYVELRCDPISGHTALYWYRQSLGQGPEFLIYFQGTGAADDSGLPNDRFFAVRPEGSVSTLKIQRTERGDSAVYLCASSISTVANTGELFFGEGSRLTVL.